Sequencing of this T cell receptor (beta chain) was carried out in a study of T cells in Graves' hyperthyroidism and ophthalmopathy. General study results and limits: Blood also showed most of the thyroid clonotypes that were expanded above 0.001. Ophthalmopathy was told apart from stable hyperthyroidism by a 13 V-J model.

The CDR3 covers 16 residues. CDR1 MNHNS and CDR2 SASEGT come from the germline V gene. V was clipped by 5 bases and J by 3 bases, with 18 bases between them. Hyperthyroidism in the patients, aged 18 to 65, was newly diagnosed and under 2 months in duration. This clonotype has at least ten counts. Its matching antigen is unknown. Researchers amplified the TCR beta CDR3 regions from RNA transcripts. First-round RT-PCR with HTBI primers amplified the TCR CDR3 region. TCRdb independently ran MiXCR on the multiplex PCR reads; one entry per CDR3 protein. The sample holds over 550,000 distinct CDR3 sequences, 16% seen once.

The TCR was taken from a woman younger than 35 with Graves' hyperthyroidism. The sequenced material came from blood. The V call is TRBV6-1, the J call TRBJ2-3; the D call may be TRBD1 or TRBD2 (6 bases each). The CDR3 sequence: CASSQEGGLRTDTQYF. The CDR3, as DNA: TGTGCCAGCAGTCAGGAGGGGGGTCTAAGGACAGATACGCAGTATTTT.